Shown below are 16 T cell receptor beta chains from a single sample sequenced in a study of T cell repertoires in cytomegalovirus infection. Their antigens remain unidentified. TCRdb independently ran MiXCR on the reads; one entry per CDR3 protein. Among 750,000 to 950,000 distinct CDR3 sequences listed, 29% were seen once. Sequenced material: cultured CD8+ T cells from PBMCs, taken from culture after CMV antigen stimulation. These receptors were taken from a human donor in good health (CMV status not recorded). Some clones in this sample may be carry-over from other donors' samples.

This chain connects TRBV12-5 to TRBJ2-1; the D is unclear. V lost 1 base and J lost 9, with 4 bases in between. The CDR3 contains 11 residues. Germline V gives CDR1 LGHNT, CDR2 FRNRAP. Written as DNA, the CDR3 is TGTGCTAGTGGTTTGGAAGGTGAGCAGTTCTTC. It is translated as CASGLEGEQFF.

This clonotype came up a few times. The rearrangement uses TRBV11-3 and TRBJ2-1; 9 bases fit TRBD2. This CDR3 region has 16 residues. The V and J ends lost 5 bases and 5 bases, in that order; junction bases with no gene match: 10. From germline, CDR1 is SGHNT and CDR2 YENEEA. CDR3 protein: CASSPRGGAWDNEQFF. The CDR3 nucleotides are TGTGCCAGCAGCCCGCGCGGGGGGGCTTGGGACAATGAGCAGTTCTTC.

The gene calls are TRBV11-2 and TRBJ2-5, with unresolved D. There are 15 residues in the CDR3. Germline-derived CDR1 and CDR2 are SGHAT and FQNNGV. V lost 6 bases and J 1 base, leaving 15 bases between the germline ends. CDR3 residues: CASRPTRPAQETQYF. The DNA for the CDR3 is TGTGCCAGCAGACCTACCCGCCCGGCCCAAGAGACCCAGTACTTC.

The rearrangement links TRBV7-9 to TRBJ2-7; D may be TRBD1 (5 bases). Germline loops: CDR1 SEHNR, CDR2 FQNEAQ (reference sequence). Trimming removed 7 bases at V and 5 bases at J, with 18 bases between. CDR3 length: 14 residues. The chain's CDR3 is CASTRLSVGDEQYF. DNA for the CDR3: TGTGCCAGCACCAGACTTTCGGTAGGGGACGAGCAGTACTTC.

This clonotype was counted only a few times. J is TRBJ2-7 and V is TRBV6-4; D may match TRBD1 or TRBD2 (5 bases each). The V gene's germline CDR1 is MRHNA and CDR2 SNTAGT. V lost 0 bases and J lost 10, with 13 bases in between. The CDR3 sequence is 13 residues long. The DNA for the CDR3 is TGTGCCAGCAGTGACTCGGTCGGGACCCTTCAGTACTTC. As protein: CASSDSVGTLQYF.

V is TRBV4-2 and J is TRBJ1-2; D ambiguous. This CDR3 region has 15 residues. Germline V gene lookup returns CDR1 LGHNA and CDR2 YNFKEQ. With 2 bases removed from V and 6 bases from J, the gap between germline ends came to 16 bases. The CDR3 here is CASSQSLGREDGYTF. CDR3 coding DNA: TGTGCCAGCAGCCAATCCCTAGGGAGGGAGGATGGCTACACCTTC.

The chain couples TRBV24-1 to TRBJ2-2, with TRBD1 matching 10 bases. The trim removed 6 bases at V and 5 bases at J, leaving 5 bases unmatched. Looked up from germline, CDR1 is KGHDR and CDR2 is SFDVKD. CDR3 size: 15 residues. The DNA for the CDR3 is TGTGCCACCAGTCCGGGACAGGGGACAACCGGGGAGCTGTTTTTT. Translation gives CATSPGQGTTGELFF.

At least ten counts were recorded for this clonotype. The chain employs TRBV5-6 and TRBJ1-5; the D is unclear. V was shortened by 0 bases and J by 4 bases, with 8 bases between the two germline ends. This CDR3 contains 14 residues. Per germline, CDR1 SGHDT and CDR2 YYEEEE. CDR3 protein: CASSLAAGNQPQHF. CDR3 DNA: TGTGCCAGCAGCTTGGCCGCCGGGAATCAGCCCCAGCATTTT. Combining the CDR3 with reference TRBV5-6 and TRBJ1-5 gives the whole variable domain DAGVTQSPTHLIKTRGQQVTLRCSPKSGHDTVSWYQQALGQGPQFIFQYYEEEERQRGNFPDRFSGHQFPNYSSELNVNALLLGDSALYLCASSLAAGNQPQHFGDGTRLSIL.

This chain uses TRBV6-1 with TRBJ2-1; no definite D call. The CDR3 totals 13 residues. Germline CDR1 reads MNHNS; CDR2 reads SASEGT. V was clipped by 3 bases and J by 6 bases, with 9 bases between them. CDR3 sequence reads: CASSDAGSNEQFF. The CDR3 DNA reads TGTGCCAGCAGTGATGCAGGTTCCAATGAGCAGTTCTTC.

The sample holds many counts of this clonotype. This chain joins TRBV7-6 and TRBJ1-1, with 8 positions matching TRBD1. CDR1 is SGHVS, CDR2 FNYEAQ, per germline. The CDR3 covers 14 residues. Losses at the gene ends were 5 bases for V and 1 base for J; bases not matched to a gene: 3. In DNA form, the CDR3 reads TGTGCCAGCAGCGCCGGGACAGGGAACACTGAAGCTTTCTTT. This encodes CASSAGTGNTEAFF. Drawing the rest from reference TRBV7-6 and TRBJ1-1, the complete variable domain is GAGVSQSPRYKVTKRGQDVALRCDPISGHVSLYWYRQALGQGPEFLTYFNYEAQQDKSGLPNDRFSAERPEGSISTLTIQRTEQRDSAMYRCASSAGTGNTEAFFGQGTRLTVV.

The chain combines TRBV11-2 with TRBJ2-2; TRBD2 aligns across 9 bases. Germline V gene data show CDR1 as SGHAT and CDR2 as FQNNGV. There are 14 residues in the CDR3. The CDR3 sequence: CVWTGGGATGELFF. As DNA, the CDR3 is TGTGTCTGGACCGGCGGGGGGGCCACCGGGGAGCTGTTTTTT.

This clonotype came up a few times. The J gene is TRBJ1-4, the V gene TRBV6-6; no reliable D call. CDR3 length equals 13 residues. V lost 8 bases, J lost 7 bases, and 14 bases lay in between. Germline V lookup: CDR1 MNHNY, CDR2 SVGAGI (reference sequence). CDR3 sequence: CASLYGLGEKLFF. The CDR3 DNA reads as TGTGCCAGCCTATACGGGTTGGGTGAAAAACTGTTTTTT.

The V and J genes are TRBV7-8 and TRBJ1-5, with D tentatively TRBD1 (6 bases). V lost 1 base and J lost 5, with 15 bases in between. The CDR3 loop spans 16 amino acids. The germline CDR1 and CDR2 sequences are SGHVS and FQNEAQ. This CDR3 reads CASSLGRGLYDQPQHF. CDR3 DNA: TGTGCCAGCAGCTTAGGGAGGGGGTTATATGATCAGCCCCAGCATTTT.

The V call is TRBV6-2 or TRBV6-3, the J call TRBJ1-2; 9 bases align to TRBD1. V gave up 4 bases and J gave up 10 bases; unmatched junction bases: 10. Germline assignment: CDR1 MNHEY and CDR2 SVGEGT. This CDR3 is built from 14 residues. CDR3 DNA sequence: TGTGCCAGCAGTTGGATCCGGGACAGGGCAGACTACACCTTC. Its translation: CASSWIRDRADYTF.

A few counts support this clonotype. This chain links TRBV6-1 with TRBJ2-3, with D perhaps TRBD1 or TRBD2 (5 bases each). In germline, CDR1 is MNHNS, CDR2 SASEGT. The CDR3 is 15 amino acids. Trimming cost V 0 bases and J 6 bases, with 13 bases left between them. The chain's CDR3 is CASSEARWGKDTQYF. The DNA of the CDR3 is TGTGCCAGCAGTGAAGCTCGTTGGGGGAAGGATACGCAGTATTTT.

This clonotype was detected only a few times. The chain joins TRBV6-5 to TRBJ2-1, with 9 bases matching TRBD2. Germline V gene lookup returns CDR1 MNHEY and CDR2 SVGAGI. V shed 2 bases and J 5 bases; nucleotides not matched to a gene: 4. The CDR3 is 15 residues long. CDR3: CASSYRASGDNEQFF. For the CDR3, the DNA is TGTGCCAGCAGTTACAGGGCTAGCGGGGACAATGAGCAGTTCTTC.